These 28 T cell receptor beta chains came from one sample sequenced in a study of vaccination and CD4 T cells after COVID-19. Sequencing of DNA taken from cultured CD4+ T cells relied on the Oncomine TCR Beta short-read assay. In TCRdb, the PCR reads were re-called with MiXCR into one record per CDR3 protein. The sample holds more than 12,000 distinct CDR3 sequences, about 34% seen once. Treatment meaning: approximately nine-day PBMC culture with coronavirus spike peptide pools or control peptides (ViraFEST assay). What these receptors recognize is not known. Sample: cultured CD4+ T cells from blood. The receptors originated from a human donor with COVID-19.

CDR3 in amino acids: CSASLRGSNTGELFF. The DNA of the CDR3 is TGCAGTGCTAGTCTCAGGGGATCGAACACCGGGGAGCTGTTTTTT. This chain joins TRBV20-1 and TRBJ2-2; possibly TRBD1 for D (6 bases). V was pared by 3 bases and J by 0 bases, with 11 bases between. The CDR3 contains 15 residues. The germline CDR1 and CDR2 sequences are DFQATT and SNEGSKA (reference sequence).

This clonotype was detected a few times. The J gene is TRBJ1-6, the V gene TRBV5-1; tentative D call: TRBD1 (5 bases). In germline, CDR1 is SGHRS, CDR2 YFSETQ. Trimming cost V 7 bases and J 7 bases, with 12 bases left between them. The CDR3 runs 13 residues. The CDR3 sequence: CASAQEPNSPLHF. DNA of the CDR3: TGCGCCAGCGCACAGGAACCAAATTCACCCCTCCACTTT.

This clonotype has just one count. The rearrangement uses TRBV5-1 and TRBJ2-1; 8 bases match TRBD1. In germline, CDR1 is SGHRS, CDR2 YFSETQ. The V gene end was trimmed by 0 bases and the J gene end by 6 bases; junction bases not matched to a gene: 14. This CDR3 is built from 18 residues. Here the CDR3 reads CASSLGFGTGTSGNEQFF. CDR3 DNA sequence: TGCGCCAGCAGCTTGGGCTTCGGGACAGGAACTTCGGGCAATGAGCAGTTCTTC.

The chain carries TRBV19 and TRBJ2-3; D may be TRBD1 (5 bases). There are 14 residues in the CDR3. The V and J ends lost 5 bases and 2 bases respectively, with 11 bases between them. CDR1 and CDR2 from the germline V gene are LNHDA and SQIVND (reference sequence). The DNA of the CDR3 is TGTGCCAGTAGTCCGGACACCCACACAGATACGCAGTATTTT. This translates into CASSPDTHTDTQYF.

This clonotype was seen more than once but under ten times. The chain has TRBV15 and TRBJ2-7, with TRBD1 matching over 9 bases. This CDR3 comprises 18 residues. Trimming removed 5 bases from V and 3 bases from J; junction bases left unmatched: 17. Germline lookup yields CDR1 LNHNV and CDR2 YYDKDF (reference sequence). CDR3 protein: CATSGGGTGRSRGYEQYF. The DNA for the CDR3 is TGTGCCACCAGCGGAGGAGGGACAGGGAGAAGTCGAGGCTACGAGCAGTACTTC.

The gene calls are TRBV18 and TRBJ2-2; perhaps TRBD1 as D (6 bases). Germline-derived CDR1 and CDR2 are KGHSH and LQKENI. The CDR3 runs to 17 residues. Trimming removed 4 bases at V and 0 bases at J, with 15 bases between. This CDR3 is CASSLHRAGANTGELFF. CDR3 nucleotide sequence: TGTGCCAGCTCACTCCATAGGGCAGGGGCGAACACCGGGGAGCTGTTTTTT.

The chain is built from TRBV28 and TRBJ2-5; 9 nucleotides align to TRBD2. This CDR3 spans 17 amino acids. Unmatched junction bases numbered 9, after V lost 2 bases and J lost 2 bases. Germline values: CDR1 MDHEN, CDR2 SYDVKM. Here the CDR3 DNA reads TGTGCCAGCAGTTTAGGCCAATTAGCGGGGGCGCAAGAGACCCAGTACTTC. As protein: CASSLGQLAGAQETQYF.

This chain joins TRBV20-1 and TRBJ1-2; 7 bases fit TRBD1. The CDR3 is 15 residues long. J gave up 7 bases and V 1 base, and 12 bases lay outside the gene matches. Germline CDR1 is DFQATT and CDR2 is SNEGSKA (reference sequence). CDR3 nucleotides: TGCAGTGCTAGAGGCCTTACGACAGGGAGGCTTGGCTACACCTTC. This translates into CSARGLTTGRLGYTF.

J is TRBJ1-2 and V is TRBV30; perhaps TRBD1 as D (5 bases). Per the germline V gene, CDR1 is GTSNPN and CDR2 is SVGIG (reference sequence). The ends were cut back, 4 bases at V and 7 bases at J, with 22 bases in the middle. This CDR3 spans 15 amino acids. The CDR3 DNA sequence: TGTGCCTGGAAGCCTGGGGCAGGCGGCCGATTTGGCTACACCTTC. Its protein product is CAWKPGAGGRFGYTF.

This clonotype appeared a few times. This rearrangement joins TRBV20-1 to TRBJ2-7; 8 nucleotides align to TRBD1. Germline V gene sequence: CDR1 DFQATT, CDR2 SNEGSKA (reference sequence). V shed 4 bases and J 4 bases; nucleotides not matched to a gene: 9. The CDR3 covers 14 residues. As DNA, the CDR3 is TGCAGTGCTATTCACCCGGACAGGGTATACGAGCAGTACTTC. It specifies CSAIHPDRVYEQYF.

The chain has TRBV7-9 and TRBJ2-2, with D uncertain. Trimming took off 3 bases at V and 4 bases at J, with 15 bases between the two ends. Germline loops: CDR1 SEHNR, CDR2 FQNEAQ (reference sequence). The CDR3 totals 16 residues. The CDR3 is CASSFPTGRGTGELFF. The CDR3 bases are TGTGCCAGCAGCTTTCCAACTGGTCGAGGCACCGGGGAGCTGTTTTTT. The full variable domain, completed using reference TRBV7-9 and TRBJ2-2, is DTGVSQNPRHKITKRGQNVTFRCDPISEHNRLYWYRQTLGQGPEFLTYFQNEAQLEKSRLLSDRFSAERPKGSFSTLEIQRTEQGDSAMYLCASSFPTGRGTGELFFGEGSRLTVL.

Note on this clonotype: A read error may produce the germline difference seen at one junction end. CDR3 coding DNA: TGCAGTGGATCGATCGGGACTAGCGGGCAAGGGACCCAGTACTTC. Translation: CSGSIGTSGQGTQYF. The chain recombines TRBV20-1 with TRBJ2-5, with 12 nucleotides matching TRBD2. The germline CDR1 and CDR2 sequences are DFQATT and SNEGSKA (reference sequence). The CDR3 has 15 residues.

This clonotype is categorized as medium-sized (0.01 to 0.1%). V usage is TRBV15 and J usage is TRBJ1-6; possibly TRBD1 for D (5 bases). Trimming stripped 2 bases from V and 9 bases from J, with 11 bases between. The CDR3 has 14 residues. Germline-derived CDR1 and CDR2 are LNHNV and YYDKDF (reference sequence). CDR3 DNA: TGTGCCACCAGCAGACAGGGAAGCGGTTCACCCCTCCACTTT. Its translation is CATSRQGSGSPLHF.

The rearrangement uses TRBV19 and TRBJ1-2; D is ambiguous. Between the trimmed V and J ends, which lost 2 bases and 0 bases, there was a span of 7 bases. The CDR3 runs 14 residues. Per the germline V gene, CDR1 is LNHDA and CDR2 is SQIVND (reference sequence). In DNA, the CDR3 is TGTGCCAGTAGTATAACCGACCCTAACTATGGCTACACCTTC. This codes for CASSITDPNYGYTF.

The rearrangement links TRBV9 to TRBJ1-3, with a tentative D call TRBD1 (6 bases). Deletions cut 3 bases from V and 4 bases from J, with 20 bases between. The CDR3 is 17 residues long. Germline loops: CDR1 SGDLS, CDR2 YYNGEE. As DNA, the CDR3 is TGTGCCAGCAGCGCGGGTCTGTTGGGGGCAGGAGGAAACACCATATATTTT. It codes for CASSAGLLGAGGNTIYF. Filled out from reference TRBV9 and TRBJ1-3, the complete variable domain reads DSGVTQTPKHLITATGQRVTLRCSPRSGDLSVYWYQQSLDQGLQFLIQYYNGEERAKGNILERFSAQQFPDLHSELNLSSLELGDSALYFCASSAGLLGAGGNTIYFGEGSWLTVV.

This clonotype appeared a few times. The rearrangement uses TRBV6-1 and TRBJ1-2; D is unresolved. V lost 7 bases and J 0 bases, leaving 12 bases between the germline ends. Per germline, CDR1 MNHNS and CDR2 SASEGT. The length of the CDR3 is 14 residues. The CDR3 sequence is CASTESASNYGYTF. The CDR3 DNA follows: TGTGCCAGCACAGAGTCAGCTTCTAACTATGGCTACACCTTC.

This chain connects TRBV20-1 to TRBJ1-3, with 7 positions matching TRBD1. The CDR3 runs to 14 residues. The ends lost 1 base at V and 2 bases at J; junction bases unmatched: 2. Germline CDR1 is DFQATT and CDR2 is SNEGSKA (reference sequence). In DNA, the CDR3 is TGCAGTGCTAGAGCAGGGGGACCTGGAAACACCATATATTTT. It codes for CSARAGGPGNTIYF.

This sequence joins TRBV6-1 and TRBJ2-1; TRBD1 or TRBD2 may be the D gene (6 bases each). Per germline, CDR1 MNHNS and CDR2 SASEGT. V shed 6 bases and J shed 2 bases, with 11 bases lying between them. The CDR3 totals 14 residues. In nucleotides, the CDR3 is TGTGCCAGCAGCGTGGGGGGCACCTACAATGAGCAGTTCTTC. Translation gives CASSVGGTYNEQFF.

This chain joins TRBV4-2 and TRBJ2-7, with D perhaps matching TRBD1 (5 bases). Trimming removed 1 base at V and 1 base at J, with 14 bases between. Germline values: CDR1 LGHNA, CDR2 YNFKEQ. The CDR3 spans 16 residues. In nucleotides, the CDR3 is TGTGCCAGCAGCCAAGGGACACCCGCCTCATCCTACGAGCAGTACTTC. Encoded protein: CASSQGTPASSYEQYF.

This clonotype was seen more than once but under ten times. The chain has TRBV19 and TRBJ1-6; D may be TRBD1 (6 bases). Trimming took off 5 bases at V and 7 bases at J, with 12 bases between the two ends. The germline V gene has CDR1 LNHDA and CDR2 SQIVND (reference sequence). CDR3 length equals 14 residues. CDR3 DNA: TGTGCCAGTAGTGCAGCAGGGGCAAATTCACCCCTCCACTTT. Translation: CASSAAGANSPLHF.

This clonotype was seen more than once but under ten times. This chain connects TRBV6-1 to TRBJ1-2; D remains unclear. The V gene lost 4 bases and the J gene lost 5 bases, with 14 bases spanning the gap. The CDR3 contains 14 residues. Germline CDR1 and CDR2: MNHNS and SASEGT. Here the CDR3 reads CASSAGVRNYGYTF. CDR3 nucleotides: TGTGCCAGCAGTGCCGGGGTTCGCAATTATGGCTACACCTTC.

V is TRBV27 and J is TRBJ1-1, with D uncertain. Looked up from germline, CDR1 is MNHEY and CDR2 is SMNVEV (reference sequence). The CDR3 spans 13 residues. Trimming pared 2 bases from V and 2 bases from J, leaving 6 bases between. CDR3 sequence reads: CASSLNRNTEAFF. The DNA for the CDR3 is TGTGCCAGCAGTTTAAATCGCAACACTGAAGCTTTCTTT.

The chain has TRBV24-1 and TRBJ2-2, with D perhaps TRBD1 (6 bases). V gave up 5 bases and J gave up 5 bases, with 11 bases separating them. Germline assignment: CDR1 KGHDR and CDR2 SFDVKD. This CDR3 is 14 amino acids long. The CDR3 DNA is TGTGCCACCAGTGTACAGGGCGGTACCGGGGAGCTGTTTTTT. Translating it yields CATSVQGGTGELFF.

Judged by abundance, this clonotype is medium-sized. V gene TRBV27 combines with J gene TRBJ1-2; D possibly corresponds to TRBD1 (5 bases). Germline V lookup: CDR1 MNHEY, CDR2 SMNVEV (reference sequence). V shed 8 bases and J shed 0 bases, with 16 bases lying between them. The CDR3 loop spans 15 amino acids. CDR3 sequence (DNA): TGTGCCAGCCTACCCACCCAGGGAGCTAACTATGGCTACACCTTC. This sequence encodes CASLPTQGANYGYTF.

This clonotype qualifies as medium-sized (0.01 to 0.1%). This sequence joins TRBV15 and TRBJ1-5; possible D gene TRBD1, 5 bases. CDR3 size: 17 residues. V lost 1 base, J lost 8 bases, and 21 bases lay in between. CDR1 is LNHNV and CDR2 is YYDKDF in the germline V gene (reference sequence). CDR3 residues: CATSRVSGILRGEPQHF. As DNA, the CDR3 is TGTGCCACCAGCAGAGTTTCGGGGATTCTTCGGGGGGAGCCCCAGCATTTT.

In nucleotides, the CDR3 is TGTGCCAGCAGCTCCCGGCAGGGGGCCTACAATGAGCAGTTCTTC. Amino acid sequence: CASSSRQGAYNEQFF. The gene calls are TRBV7-8 and TRBJ2-1, with 7 nucleotides matching TRBD1. CDR3 length: 15 residues. Trimming took 4 bases from V and 2 from J; bases not matched to a gene: 5. Per the germline V gene, CDR1 is SGHVS and CDR2 is FQNEAQ.

This clonotype was counted between two and nine times. This chain links TRBV25-1 with TRBJ1-1; the D is unclear. The CDR3 totals 14 residues. With 6 bases removed from V and 1 base from J, the gap between germline ends came to 12 bases. Per germline, CDR1 MGHDK and CDR2 SYGVNS. DNA for the CDR3: TGTGCCAGCAGGCCCCAGACGAAGAACACTGAAGCTTTCTTT. Its protein product is CASRPQTKNTEAFF.

In its sample, this clonotype was seen a few times. The rearrangement links TRBV6-5 to TRBJ2-5; 14 nucleotides line up with TRBD2. Unmatched junction bases numbered 6, after V lost 4 bases and J lost 2 bases. The V gene's germline CDR1 is MNHEY and CDR2 SVGAGI. The CDR3 is made up of 17 amino acids. CDR3: CASSLTGLAGGQETQYF. The DNA of the CDR3 is TGTGCCAGCAGTTTGACCGGACTAGCGGGGGGACAAGAGACCCAGTACTTC.